Listed here is a single TCR beta chain. Its target antigen remains unknown. No much larger clonotype is one base removed from it; base qualities were not supplied. The donors were healthy, HIV-negative adults with no recently reported acute infections or vaccinations. Every donor was a Caucasian adult living in Nashville, Tennessee, USA. CD4+ T cells were enriched by magnetic negative selection; naive cells were then positively selected on CD45RA, and the negative fraction formed the memory subset. Blood was collected by leukapheresis, and PBMCs were isolated by Ficoll-Histopaque density gradient centrifugation and then cryopreserved in liquid nitrogen vapor phase. Analytical flow cytometry was used to check the purity and quantity of every magnetically sorted T cell population. Genomic DNA was isolated from each sorted fraction and quantified by UV absorbance on a Nanodrop 2000c. Using the deep immunoSEQ assay, multiplex PCR amplified TCR CDR3 regions from genomic DNA. Extracted genomic DNA from each cell subset was spread evenly across all wells of several immunoSEQ 96-well plates, with each plate serving as a replicate. For sorted subsets, about 200 ng genomic DNA, equal to tens of thousands of T cell genomes, was loaded into each replicate PCR. Purified libraries were measured with a Qubit 3.0 fluorometer, size-checked on a Bioanalyzer 2100, and measured again with the KAPA Library Quantification kit. Every immunoSEQ 96-well plate was sequenced on a separate single-read 150-cycle Illumina NextSeq 550 flow cell. Under the source paper's analysis protocol: The immunoSEQ output contained only junctional sequences without quality scores, so filtering could not match that applied to full-length reads. Sequences were annotated with PyIR, a Python wrapper for IgBLAST v1.9, and V/J genes and CDR3 were assigned using IMGT germline references. Reads were filtered out if the reads had weak V/J assignments (E-value above 1e-6), no CDR3, stop codons, out-of-frame junctions, or ambiguous translated residues. V3J clonotypes were defined as sequences sharing the same inferred V gene, J gene, and CDR3 amino acid sequence. Percentage overlap between repertoires was calculated by dividing the number of shared unique clonotypes by the size of the smaller repertoire. Repertoire richness was assessed with RTK rarefaction, the Chao1 estimator, and Recon v2.1 estimates of unobserved clonotypes. Generation probabilities were computed with OLGA for all TCRbeta clonotypes obtained by the gDNA method from a handful of donors. Imported from immuneACCESS, the table was reduced by TCRdb to in-frame sequences with V and J called. These copies leave out some clones; in studies compared against another copy, an unresolved V gene accounts for under half, and the cause of the remainder is not known. The DNA gave D and trimming, while V, J and clone size come from that table. For this sample the table gives approximately 1,000,000 clones, of which 60% to 80% were detected only once. The top ten hold 0.89% of the sample.

The data derive from a study of shared clonotypes between healthy human individuals (TCRdb year 2020). In terms of the full investigation: A few men and two women, aged 18 to 49 years, made up the cohort. To estimate repertoire size and how much clonotype sharing occurs between individuals, the study deeply sequenced the blood TCR repertoires of a handful of healthy adults. Per donor, three plates each were used for CD4 naive and CD4 memory, two for CD8 naive, and one for CD8 memory. Per donor, leukapheresis produced somewhere between about 0.9 and 9 billion PBMCs. To increase sequencing depth and limit assay-specific biases, different laboratories used diverse techniques to prepare libraries and sequence TCR repertoires. The paper's findings and limits, for the study overall: Sharing across a handful of donors was observed for approximately 4.6% of naive CD4, over 3% of naive CD8, 2% to 2.5% of memory CD4, and 0.4% of memory CD8 clonotypes. Naive subsets generally had larger estimated clonotype richness than memory subsets did. Because the study included only a small number of donors, the genetic and exposure-history diversity represented was limited. Only blood was sampled, and tissue TCR repertoires likely differ from those in blood. Pairwise subsampling indicated that sequencing depth was expected to affect the degree of clonotype sharing among donors. Clonotypes shared by all four sorted-subset donors showed higher generation probabilities than non-shared clonotypes. Even with the large sequencing depth, rarefaction of the sorted-subset datasets indicated that sequencing was incomplete.

Its CDR3 holds 16 amino acids, cysteine through phenylalanine. The only DNA kept is the CDR3, 48 bases in frame from the first base. At the junction V is shortened by 1 base and J by 5 bases; bases outside the gene matches: 4. CDR1 is given as LGHNA and CDR2 as YNFKEQ, both from the germline V gene. The rearranged chain carries TRBV4-2 and TRBJ2-1, with 11 bases aligning to TRBD1. The sequenced sample was memory CD4+ T cells from PBMCs. The meaning of the sample's cell subset or site label: CD45RA-negative fraction. This clonotype was obtained from a young man in good health. Some clones in this sample may be carry-over from other donors' samples. The DNA reads as follows: TGTGCCAGCAGCCAAGCCCGGGACAGGGGGAACAATGAGCAGTTCTTC. It is translated as CASSQARDRGNNEQFF.